This T cell receptor beta chain came from a study of CD8 T cells in Susac syndrome. The CDR3 runs to 13 residues. Germline V gene sequence: CDR1 KGHSH, CDR2 LQKENI. V was cut by 4 bases and J by 2 bases, with 8 bases left in between. Reverse transcription of roughly 0.45 to 1 ug RNA used random hexamers. TCRdb re-called the immunoSEQ multiplex PCR reads with MiXCR, one entry per CDR3 protein. This sample has around 95,000 distinct CDR3 sequences, with about 95% found just once. FACS enriched CD8+ TEMRA cells, while bulk CD8+ and CD4+ were negatively isolated. The source material was CD8+ T cells from PBMCs. The chain recombines TRBV18 with TRBJ1-2; no clear D gene. This TCR was recovered from a human donor with Susac syndrome. DNA for the CDR3: TGTGCCAGCTCACTTGACCGGAACTATGGCTACACCTTC. Its protein product is CASSLDRNYGYTF.